The source of this T cell receptor beta chain is a study of T cells expressing NK-cell markers. After re-calling the 5' RACE reads, TCRdb lists one entry per CDR3 protein, DNA absent. The sample totals 440,000 or so distinct CDR3 sequences. CDR1 and CDR2 (germline): MGHRA, YSYEKL. The CDR3 contains 15 residues. The rearrangement joins TRBV4-1 to TRBJ1-5. Input material: blood T cells: a sorted CD56 or NKG2C T cell subset, CD4+ or CD8+ T cells, or bulk PBMC T cells (not recorded which). The receptor comes from a woman between 18 and 70 years old in good health. The CDR3 spells CASSQVALSNQPQHF.